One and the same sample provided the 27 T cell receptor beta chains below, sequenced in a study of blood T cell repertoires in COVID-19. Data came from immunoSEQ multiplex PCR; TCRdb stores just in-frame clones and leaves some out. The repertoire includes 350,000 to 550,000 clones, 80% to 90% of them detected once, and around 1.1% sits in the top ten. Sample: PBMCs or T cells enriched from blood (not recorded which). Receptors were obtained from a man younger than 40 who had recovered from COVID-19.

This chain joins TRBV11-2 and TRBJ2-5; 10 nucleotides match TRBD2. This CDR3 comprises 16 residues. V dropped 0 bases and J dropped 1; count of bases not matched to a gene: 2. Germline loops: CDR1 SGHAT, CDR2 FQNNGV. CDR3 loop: CASSLDGTSAQETQYF. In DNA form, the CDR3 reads TGTGCCAGCAGCTTAGACGGGACTAGCGCCCAAGAGACCCAGTACTTC.

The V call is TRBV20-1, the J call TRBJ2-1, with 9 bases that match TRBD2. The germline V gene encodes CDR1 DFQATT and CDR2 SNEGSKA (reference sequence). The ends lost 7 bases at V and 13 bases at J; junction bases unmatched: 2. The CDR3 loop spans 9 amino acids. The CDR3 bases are TGCAGTGTGGGGACTAGCCAGTTCTTC. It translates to CSVGTSQFF.

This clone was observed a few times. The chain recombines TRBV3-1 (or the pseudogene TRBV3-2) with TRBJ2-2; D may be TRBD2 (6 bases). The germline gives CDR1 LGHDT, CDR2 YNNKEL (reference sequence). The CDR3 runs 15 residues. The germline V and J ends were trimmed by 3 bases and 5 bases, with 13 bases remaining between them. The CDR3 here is CASSQKLAVTGELFF. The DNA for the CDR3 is TGTGCCAGCAGCCAGAAACTAGCTGTAACCGGGGAGCTGTTTTTT.

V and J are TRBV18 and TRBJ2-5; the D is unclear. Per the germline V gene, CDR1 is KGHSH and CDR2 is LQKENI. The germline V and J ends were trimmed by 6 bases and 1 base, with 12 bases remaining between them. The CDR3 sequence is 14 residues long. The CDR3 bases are TGTGCCAGCTCCCCGATGGTCAGCCAAGAGACCCAGTACTTC. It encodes CASSPMVSQETQYF. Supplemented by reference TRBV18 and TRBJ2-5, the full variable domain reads NAGVMQNPRHLVRRRGQEARLRCSPMKGHSHVYWYRQLPEEGLKFMVYLQKENIIDESGMPKERFSAEFPKEGPSILRIQQVVRGDSAAYFCASSPMVSQETQYFGPGTRLLVL.

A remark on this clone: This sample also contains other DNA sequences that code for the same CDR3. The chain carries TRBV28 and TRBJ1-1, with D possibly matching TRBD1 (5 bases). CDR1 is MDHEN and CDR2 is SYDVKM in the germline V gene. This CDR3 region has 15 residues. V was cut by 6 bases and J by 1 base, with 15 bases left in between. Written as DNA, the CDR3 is TGTGCCAGCAGCACCCTCGGGGGGGGGAACACTGAAGCTTTCTTT. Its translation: CASSTLGGGNTEAFF.

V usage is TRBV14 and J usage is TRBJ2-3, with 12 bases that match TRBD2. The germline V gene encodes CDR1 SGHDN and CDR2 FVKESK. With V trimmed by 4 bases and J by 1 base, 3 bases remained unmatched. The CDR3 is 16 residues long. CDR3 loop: CASSLRLAGGTDTQYF. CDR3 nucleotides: TGTGCCAGCAGCCTCAGACTAGCGGGGGGCACAGATACGCAGTATTTT. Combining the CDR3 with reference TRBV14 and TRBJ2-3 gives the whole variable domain EAGVTQFPSHSVIEKGQTVTLRCDPISGHDNLYWYRRVMGKEIKFLLHFVKESKQDESGMPNNRFLAERTGGTYSTLKVQPAELEDSGVYFCASSLRLAGGTDTQYFGPGTRLTVL.

In DNA, the CDR3 is TGTGCCAGCAGTGACGAGCGGATGTTGAACACCGGGGAGCTGTTTTTT. It yields the protein CASSDERMLNTGELFF. The gene calls are TRBV6-4 and TRBJ2-2; D is possibly TRBD2 (5 bases). V lost 2 bases and J lost 1, with 11 bases in between. Germline assignment: CDR1 MRHNA and CDR2 SNTAGT. The CDR3 has 16 residues.

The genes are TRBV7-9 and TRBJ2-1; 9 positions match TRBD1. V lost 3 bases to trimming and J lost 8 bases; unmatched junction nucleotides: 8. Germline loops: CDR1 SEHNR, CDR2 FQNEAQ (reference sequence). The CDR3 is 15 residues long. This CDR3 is CASSFGQGSIDEQFF. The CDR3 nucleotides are TGTGCCAGCAGCTTTGGACAGGGGAGTATAGATGAGCAGTTCTTC.

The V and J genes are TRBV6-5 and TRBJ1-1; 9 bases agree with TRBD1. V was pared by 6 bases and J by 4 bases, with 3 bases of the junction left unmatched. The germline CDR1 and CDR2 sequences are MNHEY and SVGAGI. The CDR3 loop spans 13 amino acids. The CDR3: CASRRQGGTEAFF. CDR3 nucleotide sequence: TGTGCCAGCAGAAGACAGGGGGGCACTGAAGCTTTCTTT.

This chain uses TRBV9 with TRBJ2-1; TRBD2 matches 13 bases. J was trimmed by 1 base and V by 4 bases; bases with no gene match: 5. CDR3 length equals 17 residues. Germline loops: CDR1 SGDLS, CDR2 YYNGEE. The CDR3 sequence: CASSPRLAGGSYNEQFF. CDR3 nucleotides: TGTGCCAGCAGCCCGAGACTAGCGGGAGGATCCTACAATGAGCAGTTCTTC.

The CDR3 DNA is TGCGCCAGCAGCCAAGTTCCGGGAGGGGCCTACAATGAGCAGTTCTTC. It translates to CASSQVPGGAYNEQFF. The chain is built from TRBV4-1 and TRBJ2-1; 8 bases agree with TRBD2. The CDR3 loop spans 16 amino acids. Per the germline V gene, CDR1 is MGHRA and CDR2 is YSYEKL. J was trimmed by 2 bases and V by 1 base; bases with no gene match: 4.

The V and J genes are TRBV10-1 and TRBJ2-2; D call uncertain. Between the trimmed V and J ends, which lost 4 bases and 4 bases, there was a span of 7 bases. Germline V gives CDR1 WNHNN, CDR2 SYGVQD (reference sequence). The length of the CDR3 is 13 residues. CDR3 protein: CASSVQPTGELFF. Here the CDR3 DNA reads TGCGCCAGCAGTGTACAGCCCACCGGGGAGCTGTTTTTT.

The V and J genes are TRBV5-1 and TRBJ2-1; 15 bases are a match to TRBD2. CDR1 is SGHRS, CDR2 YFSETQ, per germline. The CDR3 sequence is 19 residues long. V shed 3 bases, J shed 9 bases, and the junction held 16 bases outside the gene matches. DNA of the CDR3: TGCGCCAGCAGCTCCGGGTGGGGGTCGGGACTAGCGGGAGGCGGTGAGCAGTTCTTC. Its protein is CASSSGWGSGLAGGGEQFF.

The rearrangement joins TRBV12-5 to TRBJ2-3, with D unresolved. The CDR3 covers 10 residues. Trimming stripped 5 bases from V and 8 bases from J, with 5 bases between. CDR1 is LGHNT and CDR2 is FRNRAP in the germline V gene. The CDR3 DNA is TGTGCTAGTGGTCTAGTTACGCAGTATTTT. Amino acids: CASGLVTQYF.

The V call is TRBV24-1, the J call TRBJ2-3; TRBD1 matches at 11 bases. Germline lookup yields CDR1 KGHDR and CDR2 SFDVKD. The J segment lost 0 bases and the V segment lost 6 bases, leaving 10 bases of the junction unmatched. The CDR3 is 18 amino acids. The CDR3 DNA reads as TGTGCCACCAGTTCCGGGACAGGGGGGACCTCTAGCACAGATACGCAGTATTTT. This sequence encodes CATSSGTGGTSSTDTQYF.

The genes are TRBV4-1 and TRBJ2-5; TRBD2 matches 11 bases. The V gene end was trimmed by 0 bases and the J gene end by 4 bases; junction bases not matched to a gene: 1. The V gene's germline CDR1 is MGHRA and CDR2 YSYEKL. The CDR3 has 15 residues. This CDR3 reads CASSQDGTSGETQYF. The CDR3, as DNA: TGCGCCAGCAGCCAAGATGGGACTAGCGGAGAGACCCAGTACTTC.

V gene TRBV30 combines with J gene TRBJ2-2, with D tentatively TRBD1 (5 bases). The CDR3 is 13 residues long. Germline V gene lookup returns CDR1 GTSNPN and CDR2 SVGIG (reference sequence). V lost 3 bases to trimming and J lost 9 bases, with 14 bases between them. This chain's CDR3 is CAWRRRAGRELFF. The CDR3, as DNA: TGTGCCTGGAGACGCAGGGCCGGTCGGGAGCTGTTTTTT.

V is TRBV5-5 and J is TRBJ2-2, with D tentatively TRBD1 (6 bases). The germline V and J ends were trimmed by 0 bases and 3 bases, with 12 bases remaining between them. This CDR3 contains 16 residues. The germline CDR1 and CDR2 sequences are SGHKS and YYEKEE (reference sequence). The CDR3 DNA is TGTGCCAGCAGCTTGGGTTTTCAGGGGTACACCGGGGAGCTGTTTTTT. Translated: CASSLGFQGYTGELFF.

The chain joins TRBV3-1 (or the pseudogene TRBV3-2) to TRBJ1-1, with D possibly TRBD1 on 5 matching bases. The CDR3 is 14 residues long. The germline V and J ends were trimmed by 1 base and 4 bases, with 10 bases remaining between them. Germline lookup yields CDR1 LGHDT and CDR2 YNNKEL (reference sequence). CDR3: CASSQAGRGTEAFF. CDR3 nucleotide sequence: TGTGCCAGCAGCCAAGCAGGGCGCGGCACTGAAGCTTTCTTT.

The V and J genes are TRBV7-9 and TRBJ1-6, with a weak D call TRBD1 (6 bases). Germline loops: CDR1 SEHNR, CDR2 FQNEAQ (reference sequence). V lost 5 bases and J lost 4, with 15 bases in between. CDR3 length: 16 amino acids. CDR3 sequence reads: CASSATFQGYNSPLHF. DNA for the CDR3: TGTGCCAGCAGCGCGACGTTCCAGGGGTATAATTCACCCCTCCACTTT.

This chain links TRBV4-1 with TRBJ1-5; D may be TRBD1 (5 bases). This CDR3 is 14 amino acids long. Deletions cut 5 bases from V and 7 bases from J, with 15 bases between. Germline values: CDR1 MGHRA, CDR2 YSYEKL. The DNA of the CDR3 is TGCGCCAGCAGCTCTCCAGGGCCCCGACAGCCCCAGCATTTT. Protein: CASSSPGPRQPQHF.

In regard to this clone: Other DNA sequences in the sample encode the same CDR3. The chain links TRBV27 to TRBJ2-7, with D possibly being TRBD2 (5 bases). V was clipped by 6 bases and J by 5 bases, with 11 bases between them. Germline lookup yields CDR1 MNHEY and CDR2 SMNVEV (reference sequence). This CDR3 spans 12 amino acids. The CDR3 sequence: CASSLGGDEQYF. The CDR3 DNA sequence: TGTGCCAGCAGCCTAGGAGGCGACGAGCAGTACTTC.

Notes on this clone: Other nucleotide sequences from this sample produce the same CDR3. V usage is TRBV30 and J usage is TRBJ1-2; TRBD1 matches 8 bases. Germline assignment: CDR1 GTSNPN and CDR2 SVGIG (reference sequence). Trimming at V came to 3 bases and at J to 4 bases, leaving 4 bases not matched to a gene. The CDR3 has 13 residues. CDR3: CAWRTTGGYGYTF. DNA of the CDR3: TGTGCCTGGAGAACTACAGGGGGCTATGGCTACACCTTC.

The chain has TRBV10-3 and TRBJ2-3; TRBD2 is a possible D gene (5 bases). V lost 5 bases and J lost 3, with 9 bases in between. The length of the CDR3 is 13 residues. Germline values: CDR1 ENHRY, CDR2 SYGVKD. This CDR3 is CAISPGITDTQYF. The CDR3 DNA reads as TGTGCCATCAGTCCCGGGATTACAGATACGCAGTATTTT.

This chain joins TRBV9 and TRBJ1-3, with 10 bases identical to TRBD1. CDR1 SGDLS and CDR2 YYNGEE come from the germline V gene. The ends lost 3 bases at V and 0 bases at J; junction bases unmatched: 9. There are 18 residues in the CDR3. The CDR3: CASSGGQGSSNSGNTIYF. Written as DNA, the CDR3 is TGTGCCAGCAGCGGGGGACAGGGGTCCTCTAACTCTGGAAACACCATATATTTT.

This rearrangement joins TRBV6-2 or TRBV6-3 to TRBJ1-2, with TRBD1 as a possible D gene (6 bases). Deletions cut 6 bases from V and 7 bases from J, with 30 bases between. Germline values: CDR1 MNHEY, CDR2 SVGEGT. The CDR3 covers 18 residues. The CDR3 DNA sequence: TGTGCCAGCAGCCGCCCACAGGGCGACTGGCTACTTTCGAGTGGCTACACCTTC. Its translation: CASSRPQGDWLLSSGYTF.

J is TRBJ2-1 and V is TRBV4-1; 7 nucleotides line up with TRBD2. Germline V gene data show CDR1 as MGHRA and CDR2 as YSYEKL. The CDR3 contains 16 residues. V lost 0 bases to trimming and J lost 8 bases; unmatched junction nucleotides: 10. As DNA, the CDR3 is TGCGCCAGCAGCCAAGATAGGCTAGCGGAAGGCGATGAGCAGTTCTTC. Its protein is CASSQDRLAEGDEQFF.